These T cell receptor beta chains were read from a single sample in a study of CD8 T cells in ankylosing spondylitis. TCRdb analysed the 5' RACE reads with MiXCR anew, one entry per CDR3 protein. The sample includes approximately 100,000 distinct CDR3 sequences, about 8.3% of them seen just once. Sequencing was done on a sample of blood, either unsorted or a sorted T cell fraction (not recorded which). The receptors here all came from a male donor with ankylosing spondylitis or in good health (not recorded which). The CDR3 runs from the conserved cysteine through the conserved F or W. Clone size, where shown, is once, few, many, or a class for clones that have expanded.

>TRBJ2-4|TRBV3-1|many
CASSQQVAKNIQYF
>TRBJ2-3|TRBV5-1|many
CASSLPGDTQYF
>TRBJ1-5|TRBV5-1|many
CASAAEGVNQPQHF
>TRBJ2-1|TRBV10-3|.
CAISGTYEQFF
>TRBJ2-3|TRBV2|many
CASSKGTPQGADTQYF
>TRBJ1-2|TRBV7-8|many
CASSLDAGPTFFYGYTF
>TRBJ1-1|TRBV5-1|many
CASSGGQNTEAFF
>TRBJ2-5|TRBV10-3|many
CAISESGQGKETQYF
>TRBJ2-7|TRBV29-1|many
CSVIPWRDYEQYF
>TRBJ2-5|TRBV4-3|many
CASSQDYGTSQETQYF
>TRBJ2-7|TRBV20-1|many
CSARDRSYEQYF
>TRBJ2-7|TRBV7-9|many
CASSATSEQYF
>TRBJ2-2|TRBV5-5|many
CASSVRTGELFF
>TRBJ1-2|TRBV7-9|.
CASSLVERQANGYTF
>TRBJ1-3|TRBV14|few
CASSHSGTGFFPSSGNTIYF
>TRBJ1-2|TRBV6-5|many
CASSFATGRYGYTF
>TRBJ2-2|TRBV19|many
CASNPRQGNTGELFF
>TRBJ2-5|TRBV18|.
CASSYSGPRETQYF
>TRBJ1-1|TRBV29-1|many
CSVNPTGGLNTEAFF
>TRBJ2-1|TRBV11-2|many
CASSLPGQVVSNEQFF
>TRBJ2-3|TRBV20-1|many
CSARDRLAGGDTQYF
>TRBJ2-1|TRBV4-3|many
CASSQEWSGQGIYNEQFF
>TRBJ2-5|TRBV6-5|many
CASSYLAQATQETQYF
>TRBJ2-1|TRBV11-1|many
CASSLAGSRQGSYNEQFF
>TRBJ1-1|TRBV20-1|many
CSYLGNTEAFF
>TRBJ2-1|TRBV15|many
CATSGTSGRRDEQFF
>TRBJ2-1|TRBV24-1|many
CATSWGNEQFF
>TRBJ1-1|TRBV13|many
CASSAARVTEAFF
>TRBJ1-2|TRBV7-2|many
CASSLVSYYGYTF